This T cell receptor beta chain was profiled in a study of cytomegalovirus exposure and HLA in healthy donors. From germline, CDR1 is SGHRS and CDR2 YFSETQ. V lost 0 bases and J lost 0, with 9 bases in between. The CDR3 length is 15 residues. With 60 Vbeta and 13 Jbeta primers, the PCR was carried out. Clones were read by immunoSEQ multiplex PCR, and TCRdb kept only the in-frame ones, dropping some. The top ten hold roughly 5.9% of the sample, which has about 99,000 clones, roughly 79% seen once. The material sequenced was PBMCs. The chain joins TRBV5-1 to TRBJ1-1; TRBD1 is a possible D gene (6 bases). The sequence derives from a man in his sixties in good health and CMV-seropositive. DNA for the CDR3: TGCGCCAGCAGCTTGGGACAGGCCGTGAACACTGAAGCTTTCTTT. Its translation is CASSLGQAVNTEAFF.